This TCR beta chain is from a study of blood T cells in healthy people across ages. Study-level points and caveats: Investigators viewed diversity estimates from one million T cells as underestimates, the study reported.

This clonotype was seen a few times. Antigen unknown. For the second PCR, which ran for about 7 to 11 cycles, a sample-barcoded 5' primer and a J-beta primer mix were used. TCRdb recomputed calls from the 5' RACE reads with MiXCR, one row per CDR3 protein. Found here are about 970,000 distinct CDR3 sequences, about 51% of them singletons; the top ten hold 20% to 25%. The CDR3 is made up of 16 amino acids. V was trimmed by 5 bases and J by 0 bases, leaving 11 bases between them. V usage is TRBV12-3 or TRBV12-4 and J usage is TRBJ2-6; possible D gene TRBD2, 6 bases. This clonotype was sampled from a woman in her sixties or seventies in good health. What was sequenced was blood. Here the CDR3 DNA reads TGTGCCAGCAGTCGTGGAGGGGTCTCTGGGGCCAACGTCCTGACTTTC. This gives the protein CASSRGGVSGANVLTF.